The 31 T cell receptor beta chains listed next were all sequenced from one sample in a study of technical replicates of blood from a handful of donors. Measured with immunoSEQ multiplex PCR; TCRdb has only the in-frame clones, and not every one. This sample yields approximately 82,000 clones, of which 95% to 96% are seen a single time; 0.37% belongs to the top ten. Input material: T cells isolated from PBMCs. The receptors here all came from a human donor in good health.

This chain links TRBV19 with TRBJ2-3; TRBD2 is a possible D gene (6 bases). The germline V gene encodes CDR1 LNHDA and CDR2 SQIVND (reference sequence). This CDR3 is 16 amino acids long. Trimming shortened V by 3 bases and J by 2 bases, and 15 bases separated the two germline ends. The CDR3 DNA reads as TGTGCCAGTAGTATCACCTGGGAGGCCTACACAGATACGCAGTATTTT. It specifies CASSITWEAYTDTQYF.

The gene calls are TRBV9 and TRBJ2-3; maybe TRBD2 (6 bases). The CDR3 is made up of 16 amino acids. Trimming pared 0 bases from V and 2 bases from J, leaving 13 bases between. Per germline, CDR1 SGDLS and CDR2 YYNGEE. DNA for the CDR3: TGTGCCAGCAGCGTAGACGGGGGAGGTCTCACAGATACGCAGTATTTT. Amino acids: CASSVDGGGLTDTQYF.

The chain employs TRBV6-1 and TRBJ1-1; TRBD1 agrees at 7 bases. The germline V gene encodes CDR1 MNHNS and CDR2 SASEGT. The ends lost 2 bases at V and 11 bases at J; junction bases unmatched: 14. This CDR3 is built from 15 residues. CDR3 region: CASSEPGTVPSGAFF. The CDR3, as DNA: TGTGCCAGCAGTGAACCCGGGACAGTACCTTCCGGGGCTTTCTTT.

J is TRBJ2-2 and V is TRBV4-3, with a weak D call TRBD1 (5 bases). This CDR3 has 14 amino acids. Looked up from germline, CDR1 is LGHNA and CDR2 is YSLEER. Trimming cost V 0 bases and J 9 bases, with 11 bases left between them. CDR3 coding DNA: TGCGCCAGCAGCCAAGAGAGGACAACCCGGGAGCTGTTTTTT. It encodes CASSQERTTRELFF.

V is TRBV7-3 and J is TRBJ2-1; maybe TRBD2 (6 bases). V lost 3 bases, J lost 8 bases, and 11 bases lay in between. Germline CDR1 is SGHTA and CDR2 is FQGTGA. The CDR3 contains 13 residues. CDR3 amino acids: CASSFGWGDEQFF. Written as DNA, the CDR3 is TGTGCCAGCAGCTTCGGATGGGGGGATGAGCAGTTCTTC. Complete variable domain (other parts from reference TRBV7-3 and TRBJ2-1): GAGVSQTPSNKVTEKGKYVELRCDPISGHTALYWYRQSLGQGPEFLIYFQGTGAADDSGLPNDRFFAVRPEGSVSTLKIQRTERGDSAVYLCASSFGWGDEQFFGPGTRLTVL.

The chain recombines TRBV7-8 with TRBJ2-1, with D unclear. This CDR3 has 16 amino acids. Trimming shortened V by 5 bases and J by 6 bases, and 20 bases separated the two germline ends. CDR1 and CDR2 (germline): SGHVS, FQNEAQ. The CDR3: CASSERLVTVSNEQFF. DNA for the CDR3: TGTGCCAGCAGCGAAAGATTAGTTACTGTTAGCAATGAGCAGTTCTTC.

J is TRBJ1-2 and V is TRBV28; possibly TRBD1 for D (5 bases). The CDR3 is 12 residues long. In germline, CDR1 is MDHEN, CDR2 SYDVKM. V lost 3 bases and J lost 8, with 10 bases in between. This CDR3 reads CASSLRYRGYTF. Here the CDR3 DNA reads TGTGCCAGCAGTTTGAGATACAGGGGCTACACCTTC.

The chain combines TRBV28 with TRBJ2-6; no firm D call. CDR3 length: 16 residues. CDR1 MDHEN and CDR2 SYDVKM come from the germline V gene. Trimming pared 5 bases from V and 0 bases from J, leaving 11 bases between. The DNA for the CDR3 is TGTGCCAGCAGTGGCGGATTGAGCTCTGGGGCCAACGTCCTGACTTTC. It yields the protein CASSGGLSSGANVLTF.

This chain connects TRBV9 to TRBJ1-1, with D possibly TRBD1 on 6 matching bases. Germline V gene sequence: CDR1 SGDLS, CDR2 YYNGEE. Trimming removed 0 bases at V and 5 bases at J, with 11 bases between. The CDR3 contains 14 residues. In DNA, the CDR3 is TGTGCCAGCAGCGTAGGTTGGGGGCTTACTGAAGCTTTCTTT. Encoded protein: CASSVGWGLTEAFF.

The rearrangement links TRBV7-2 to TRBJ2-3; D unclear. The CDR3 runs to 14 residues. Germline lookup yields CDR1 SGHTA and CDR2 FQGNSA. Between the trimmed V and J ends, which lost 1 base and 2 bases, there was a span of 7 bases. The CDR3 nucleotides are TGTGCCAGCAGCTTAGGCAGAATCACAGATACGCAGTATTTT. Protein sequence: CASSLGRITDTQYF.

This clone was recorded once. V usage is TRBV7-5 and J usage is TRBJ2-2; the D call of TRBD1 is as the table states it, not checked on the DNA. TRBV7-5 is tagged as a pseudogene. The CDR3 runs to 15 residues. The CDR3 loop is CARSLQTGNTGELFF. In DNA, the CDR3 is TGTGCCAGAAGCCTCCAGACAGGGAACACCGGGGAGCTGTTTTTT.

The rearrangement joins TRBV20-1 to TRBJ2-7; D is possibly TRBD1 (5 bases). The CDR3 runs to 11 residues. Germline lookup yields CDR1 DFQATT and CDR2 SNEGSKA (reference sequence). Deletions cut 7 bases from V and 5 bases from J, with 12 bases between. In DNA form, the CDR3 reads TGCAGTGTTGCACCAGGGAACGAGCAGTACTTC. Translation gives CSVAPGNEQYF.

The table lists this clone with a count of one. This chain uses TRBV4-3 with TRBJ1-2, with TRBD1 matching over 11 bases. This CDR3 spans 14 amino acids. CDR1 LGHNA and CDR2 YSLEER come from the germline V gene. The V segment lost 5 bases and the J segment 8 bases; nucleotides outside the gene matches: 7. The CDR3 loop reads CASSAWTGGYGYTF. As DNA, the CDR3 is TGCGCCAGCAGCGCCTGGACAGGGGGCTACGGCTACACCTTC.

The chain has TRBV27 and TRBJ1-2; maybe TRBD1 (5 bases). Deletions cut 4 bases from V and 8 bases from J, with 8 bases between. Germline V CDR1 and CDR2: MNHEY, SMNVEV (reference sequence). The CDR3 loop spans 11 amino acids. In nucleotides, the CDR3 is TGTGCCAGCAGTTCAGGGTTAGGCTACACCTTC. Its translation: CASSSGLGYTF.

The CDR3 loop is CASSQVTRTEAFF. The CDR3 bases are TGTGCCAGCAGCCAAGTAACGAGGACTGAAGCTTTCTTT. This chain connects TRBV14 to TRBJ1-1; D call uncertain. Germline assignment: CDR1 SGHDN and CDR2 FVKESK. Trimming took 1 base from V and 5 from J, leaving 8 bases between them. This CDR3 is 13 amino acids long.

V usage is TRBV6-5 and J usage is TRBJ2-7; possible D gene TRBD2, 5 bases. V was pared by 0 bases and J by 3 bases, with 15 bases between. CDR1 and CDR2 (germline): MNHEY, SVGAGI. The CDR3 is made up of 16 amino acids. The CDR3 here is CASSYSRRQGGYEQYF. Written as DNA, the CDR3 is TGTGCCAGCAGTTACTCGCGACGGCAAGGAGGCTACGAGCAGTACTTC.

This clone was recorded once. The chain recombines TRBV10-3 with TRBJ2-7, with 14 bases aligning to TRBD2. Germline V CDR1 and CDR2: ENHRY, SYGVKD. The ends lost 3 bases at V and 1 base at J; junction bases unmatched: 5. This CDR3 comprises 17 residues. The chain's CDR3 is CAISERLAGGMSYEQYF. CDR3 bases: TGTGCCATCAGTGAACGACTAGCGGGAGGGATGTCCTACGAGCAGTACTTC.

This chain uses TRBV19 with TRBJ2-7; 9 positions agree with TRBD1. Germline loops: CDR1 LNHDA, CDR2 SQIVND (reference sequence). V dropped 8 bases and J dropped 0; count of bases not matched to a gene: 2. The CDR3 runs to 13 residues. CDR3 in DNA: TGTGCCAGTGAGGGACAGGGCTCCTACGAGCAGTACTTC. Its protein is CASEGQGSYEQYF.

The rearrangement joins TRBV7-8 to TRBJ1-3, with 9 bases aligning to TRBD1. This CDR3 region has 16 residues. V trimming: 4 bases; J trimming: 4 bases; junction bases outside the gene matches: 8. Germline V gives CDR1 SGHVS, CDR2 FQNEAQ. Here the CDR3 reads CASSSGGTGWGNTIYF. The CDR3 bases are TGTGCCAGCAGCTCAGGAGGGACAGGGTGGGGAAACACCATATATTTT.

V and J are TRBV7-2 and TRBJ2-7, with D unresolved. The CDR3 is made up of 14 amino acids. Germline CDR1 is SGHTA and CDR2 is FQGNSA. The V gene lost 1 base and the J gene lost 0 bases, with 7 bases spanning the gap. CDR3 nucleotides: TGTGCCAGCAGCTTAGATAGTTACTCCTACGAGCAGTACTTC. Encoded protein: CASSLDSYSYEQYF.

V and J are TRBV5-5 and TRBJ1-5; the D is unclear. V gave up 2 bases and J gave up 0 bases, with 12 bases separating them. CDR3 size: 16 residues. Germline V gene sequence: CDR1 SGHKS, CDR2 YYEKEE (reference sequence). The CDR3 region is CASSFHVLNSNQPQHF. CDR3 in DNA: TGTGCCAGCAGCTTCCATGTTCTAAATAGCAATCAGCCCCAGCATTTT.

The chain uses TRBV27 and TRBJ2-1; 8 positions match TRBD1. The ends lost 8 bases at V and 7 bases at J; junction bases unmatched: 7. Germline V CDR1 and CDR2: MNHEY, SMNVEV (reference sequence). The length of the CDR3 is 13 residues. CDR3 region: CASGRDRGNEQFF. CDR3 sequence (DNA): TGTGCCAGCGGAAGAGACAGGGGAAATGAGCAGTTCTTC.

The chain recombines TRBV4-3 with TRBJ1-1; D uncertain. CDR3 length: 14 residues. CDR1 and CDR2 from the germline V gene are LGHNA and YSLEER. Trimming left V 1 base short and J 4 bases short, with 10 bases between. DNA for the CDR3: TGCGCCAGCAGCCAAGTGGAGGGAGGCACTGAAGCTTTCTTT. It yields the protein CASSQVEGGTEAFF.

The chain couples TRBV5-6 to TRBJ2-7, with TRBD2 as a possible D gene (5 bases). Trimming removed 6 bases at V and 1 base at J, with 11 bases between. Germline V gives CDR1 SGHDT, CDR2 YYEEEE. The CDR3 runs 13 residues. The CDR3 loop reads CASTDRLSYEQYF. The CDR3 DNA is TGTGCCAGCACGGACCGACTATCCTACGAGCAGTACTTC.

The chain has TRBV7-9 and TRBJ2-5; D is possibly TRBD1 (5 bases). CDR1 and CDR2 from the germline V gene are SEHNR and FQNEAQ (reference sequence). Trimming stripped 2 bases from V and 2 bases from J, with 12 bases between. CDR3 length: 15 amino acids. The CDR3 sequence is CASSLHPRAQETQYF. Written as DNA, the CDR3 is TGTGCCAGCAGCTTACACCCCAGGGCTCAAGAGACCCAGTACTTC. Complete variable domain (other parts from reference TRBV7-9 and TRBJ2-5): DTGVSQNPRHKITKRGQNVTFRCDPISEHNRLYWYRQTLGQGPEFLTYFQNEAQLEKSRLLSDRFSAERPKGSFSTLEIQRTEQGDSAMYLCASSLHPRAQETQYFGPGTRLLVL.

V is TRBV4-1 and J is TRBJ2-7; weak D call: TRBD2 (5 bases). Germline CDR1 and CDR2: MGHRA and YSYEKL. The CDR3 sequence is 14 residues long. V lost 1 base and J 3 bases, leaving 10 bases between the germline ends. CDR3 sequence reads: CASSQGRGNYEQYF. The CDR3 DNA is TGCGCCAGCAGCCAAGGGAGAGGGAACTACGAGCAGTACTTC.

The gene calls are TRBV9 and TRBJ2-1, with D possibly TRBD2 on 5 matching bases. V gave up 0 bases and J gave up 6 bases, with 16 bases separating them. The germline gives CDR1 SGDLS, CDR2 YYNGEE. CDR3 length: 16 amino acids. This CDR3 is CASSVVAGYTVNEQFF. In nucleotides, the CDR3 is TGTGCCAGCAGCGTAGTGGCGGGCTATACAGTCAATGAGCAGTTCTTC.

V and J are TRBV7-9 and TRBJ2-1; 8 positions match TRBD1. CDR3 length: 15 amino acids. Trimming cost V 5 bases and J 3 bases; bases outside gene matches: 6. The V gene's germline CDR1 is SEHNR and CDR2 FQNEAQ (reference sequence). In DNA, the CDR3 is TGTGCCAGCAGCCCACCACAGGGGGACTACAATGAGCAGTTCTTC. Its protein product is CASSPPQGDYNEQFF.

This chain connects TRBV27 to TRBJ2-7; 9 nucleotides line up with TRBD1. V dropped 4 bases and J dropped 2; count of bases not matched to a gene: 9. The germline V gene has CDR1 MNHEY and CDR2 SMNVEV (reference sequence). The CDR3 has 16 amino acids. Written as DNA, the CDR3 is TGTGCCAGCAGTTGGACAGGGGCCGCTCAACCCTACGAGCAGTACTTC. Translation: CASSWTGAAQPYEQYF.

This chain connects TRBV29-1 to TRBJ1-2, with D possibly matching TRBD1 (5 bases). The CDR3 spans 11 residues. CDR1 is SQVTM and CDR2 is ANQGSEA in the germline V gene. V dropped 5 bases and J dropped 4 bases, with 8 bases sitting between them. The CDR3 region has the DNA TGCAGCGTTTTGGGGGGCTATGGCTACACCTTC. It codes for CSVLGGYGYTF.

The chain employs TRBV28 and TRBJ1-1; D is undetermined. The CDR3 runs 15 residues. Germline-derived CDR1 and CDR2 are MDHEN and SYDVKM. V was shortened by 3 bases and J by 3 bases, with 14 bases between the two germline ends. Here the CDR3 reads CASSFPLGAYTEAFF. The CDR3 DNA sequence: TGTGCCAGCAGTTTTCCTCTGGGAGCTTACACTGAAGCTTTCTTT. Full variable domain (outside the CDR3, taken from reference TRBV28 and TRBJ1-1): DVKVTQSSRYLVKRTGEKVFLECVQDMDHENMFWYRQDPGLGLRLIYFSYDVKMKEKGDIPEGYSVSREKKERFSLILESASTNQTSMYLCASSFPLGAYTEAFFGQGTRLTVV.